The rows below give T cell receptor beta chains drawn from one sample of a study of technical replicates of blood from a few donors. The assay was immunoSEQ multiplex PCR, and TCRdb's table has in-frame clones only and misses some. Of 84,000 or so clones in the sample, about 97% are singletons; the top ten hold 0.15% to 0.2%. The sample consisted of T cells isolated from PBMCs. The receptor source for this set is a human donor in good health. Both conserved end residues are part of each CDR3. D genes are given only for firm matches. Some rows mark clone size as missing; the rest say once, few, many or name a class of expanded clone.

d_call,v_call,clone_size,cdr3_aa
NA,TRBV6-6,NA,CASSYDRPPRNTIYF
NA,TRBV5-1,NA,CASSRENTDTQYF
NA,TRBV6-1,NA,CASSEADRSSYEQYF
TRBD1,TRBV28,NA,CASNTQGAGANVLTF
TRBD2,TRBV10-1,once,CVAGRTSGNNEQFF
NA,TRBV27,NA,CASSFQGWENEQFF
NA,TRBV6-6,NA,CASSGGPNNEQFF
NA,TRBV10-2,once,CASRSGLLNTEAFF
NA,TRBV6-6,NA,CASRAPQGNSQPQHF
TRBD2,TRBV7-9,NA,CASSKLAGDTGELFF
NA,TRBV11-3,NA,CASSVSGAPRNTQYF
NA,TRBV19,NA,CASSDRHYEQYF
TRBD1,TRBV6-5,NA,CASSRGPSLPYEQYF
NA,TRBV20-1,NA,CSARAITEAFF
TRBD1,TRBV10-3,NA,CAISESIAGTGEADTQYF
TRBD1,TRBV4-1,NA,CASSKGQGITGELFF
TRBD1,TRBV2,NA,CASSRQGSAGYTF
NA,TRBV20-1,NA,CSAKGDHEQYF
TRBD2,TRBV9,NA,CASSVLSRTSGIQETQYF
NA,TRBV7-6,NA,CASSSDLALSTDTQYF
NA,TRBV14,NA,CASSPWARLGTDTQYF
NA,TRBV21-1,NA,CASRRKGEAGRDTEAFF
TRBD2,TRBV11-2,NA,CASSFTSGDYEQYF
NA,TRBV7-2,NA,CAITGYNEQFF
NA,TRBV11-2,NA,CASSPRQSRAQETQYF
TRBD1,TRBV29-1,NA,CSALPTGSNEKLFF
TRBD1,TRBV29-1,NA,CSVGQDAFYEQYF
NA,TRBV7-6,NA,CASSLWSGSGETQYF
NA,TRBV6-6,NA,CASSYSQGQFRTEAFF
NA,TRBV5-1,NA,CASSWYIESEQYF
TRBD2,TRBV5-1,NA,CASSLRTSGSTNNEQFF
TRBD1,TRBV11-2,NA,CASSPRQGTQETQYF
NA,TRBV19,once,CATSQGYGYTF
NA,TRBV5-1,once,CASSLGRLANYGYTF
NA,TRBV5-1,NA,CATIPRGDTQYF
NA,TRBV27,NA,CASSSNSGNTIYF
TRBD1,TRBV25-1,NA,CASSGTGVNSPLHF
TRBD1,TRBV5-4,NA,CASSFQGVTNEQFF
NA,TRBV19,NA,CASNPERNTEAFF
NA,TRBV10-2,NA,CASSDRQSYEQYF
NA,TRBV7-6,NA,CASSSLGGTQPQHF
NA,TRBV5-1,NA,CASSTDFLGRGTGYTF
TRBD1,TRBV19,NA,CASSVNTGVGNQPQHF
NA,TRBV15,NA,CATSRGLDSAYGYTF
NA,TRBV27,once,CASSFSGVNTEAFF
TRBD1,TRBV29-1,NA,CSVEGSPGQANYEQYF
TRBD1,TRBV19,NA,CASSIRGTGVYTGELFF
NA,TRBV14,NA,CASSLNLGATGELFF
NA,TRBV5-4,NA,CASTHSINTEAFF
NA,TRBV6-1,NA,CASSSGQGTQYF
NA,TRBV6-5,NA,CASRTTANTEAFF
TRBD1,TRBV29-1,NA,CSVSIGTGNYEQYF
NA,TRBV28,NA,CASARTPTATEAFF